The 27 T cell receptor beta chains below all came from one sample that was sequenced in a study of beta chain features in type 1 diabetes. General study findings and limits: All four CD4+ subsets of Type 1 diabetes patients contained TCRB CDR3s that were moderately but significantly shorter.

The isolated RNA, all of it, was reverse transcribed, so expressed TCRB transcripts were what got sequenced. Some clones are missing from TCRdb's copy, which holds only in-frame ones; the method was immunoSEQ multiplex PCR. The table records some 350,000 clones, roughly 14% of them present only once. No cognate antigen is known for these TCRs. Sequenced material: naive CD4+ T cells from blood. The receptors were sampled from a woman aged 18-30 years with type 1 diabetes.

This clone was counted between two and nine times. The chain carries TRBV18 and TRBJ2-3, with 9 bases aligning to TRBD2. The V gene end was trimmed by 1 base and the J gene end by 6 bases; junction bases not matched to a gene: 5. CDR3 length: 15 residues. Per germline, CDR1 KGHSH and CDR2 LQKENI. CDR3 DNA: TGTGCCAGCTCACCACTGTCTAGCGGGAAGGATACGCAGTATTTT. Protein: CASSPLSSGKDTQYF. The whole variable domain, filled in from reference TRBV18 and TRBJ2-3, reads NAGVMQNPRHLVRRRGQEARLRCSPMKGHSHVYWYRQLPEEGLKFMVYLQKENIIDESGMPKERFSAEFPKEGPSILRIQQVVRGDSAAYFCASSPLSSGKDTQYFGPGTRLTVL.

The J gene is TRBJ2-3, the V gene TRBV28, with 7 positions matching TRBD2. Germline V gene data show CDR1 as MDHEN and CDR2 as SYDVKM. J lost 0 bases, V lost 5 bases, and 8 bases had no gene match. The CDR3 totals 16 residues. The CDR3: CASSPKSGASTDTQYF. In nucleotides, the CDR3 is TGTGCCAGCAGTCCTAAAAGCGGGGCAAGCACAGATACGCAGTATTTT.

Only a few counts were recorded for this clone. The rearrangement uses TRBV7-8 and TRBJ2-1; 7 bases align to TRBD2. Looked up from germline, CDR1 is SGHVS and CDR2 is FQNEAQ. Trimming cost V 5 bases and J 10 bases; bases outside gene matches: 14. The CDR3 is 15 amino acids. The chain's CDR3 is CASSTKPGLPKEQFF. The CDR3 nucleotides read TGTGCCAGCAGCACTAAACCGGGACTACCTAAAGAGCAGTTCTTC.

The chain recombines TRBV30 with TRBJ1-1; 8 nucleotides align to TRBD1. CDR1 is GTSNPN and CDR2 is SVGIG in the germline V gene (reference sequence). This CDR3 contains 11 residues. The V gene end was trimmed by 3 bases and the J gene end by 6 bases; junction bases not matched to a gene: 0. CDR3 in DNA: TGTGCCTGGAGGGACAGGGCTGAAGCTTTCTTT. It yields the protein CAWRDRAEAFF.

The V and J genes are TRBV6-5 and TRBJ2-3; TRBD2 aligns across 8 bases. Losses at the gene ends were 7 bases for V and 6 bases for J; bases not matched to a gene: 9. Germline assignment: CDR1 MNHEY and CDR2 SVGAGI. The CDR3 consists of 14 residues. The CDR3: CASKTSGTRDTQYF. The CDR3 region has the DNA TGTGCCAGCAAAACTAGCGGAACACGGGATACGCAGTATTTT.

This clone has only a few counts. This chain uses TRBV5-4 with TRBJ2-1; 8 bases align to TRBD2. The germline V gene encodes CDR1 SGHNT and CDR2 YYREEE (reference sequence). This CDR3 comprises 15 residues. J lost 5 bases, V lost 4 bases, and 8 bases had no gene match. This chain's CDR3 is CASSQGLAGHNEQFF. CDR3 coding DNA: TGTGCCAGCAGCCAAGGGTTAGCGGGGCACAATGAGCAGTTCTTC.

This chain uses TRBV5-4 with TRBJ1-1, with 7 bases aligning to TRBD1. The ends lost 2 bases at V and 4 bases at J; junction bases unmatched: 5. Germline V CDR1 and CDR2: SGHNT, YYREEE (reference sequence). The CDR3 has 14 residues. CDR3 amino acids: CASSLQGPSTEAFF. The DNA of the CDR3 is TGTGCCAGCAGCTTACAGGGGCCCAGCACTGAAGCTTTCTTT.

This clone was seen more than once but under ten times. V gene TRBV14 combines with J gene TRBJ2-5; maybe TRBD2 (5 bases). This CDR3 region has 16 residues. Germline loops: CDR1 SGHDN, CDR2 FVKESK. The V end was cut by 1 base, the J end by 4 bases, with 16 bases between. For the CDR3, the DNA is TGTGCCAGCAGCCAAGGAACTAGAGGTCTTCTAGAGACCCAGTACTTC. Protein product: CASSQGTRGLLETQYF.

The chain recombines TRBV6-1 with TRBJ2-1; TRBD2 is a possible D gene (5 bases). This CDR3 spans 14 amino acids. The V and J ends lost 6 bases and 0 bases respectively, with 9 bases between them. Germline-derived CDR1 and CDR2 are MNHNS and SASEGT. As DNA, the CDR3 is TGTGCCAGCAGGGTTCGGGGCTCCTACAATGAGCAGTTCTTC. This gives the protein CASRVRGSYNEQFF.

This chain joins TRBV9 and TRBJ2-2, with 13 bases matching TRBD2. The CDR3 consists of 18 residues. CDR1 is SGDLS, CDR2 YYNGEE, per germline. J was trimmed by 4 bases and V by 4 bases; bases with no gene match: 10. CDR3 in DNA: TGTGCCAGCAGCCTCGGACTAGCGGGAGCCGCCATCACCGGGGAGCTGTTTTTT. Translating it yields CASSLGLAGAAITGELFF.

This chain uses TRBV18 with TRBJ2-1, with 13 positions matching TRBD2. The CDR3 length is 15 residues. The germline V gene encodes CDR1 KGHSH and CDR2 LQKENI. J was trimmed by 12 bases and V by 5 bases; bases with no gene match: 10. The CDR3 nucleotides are TGTGCCAGCTCATCCGGGACTAGCGGGAAATTGATGCAGTTCTTC. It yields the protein CASSSGTSGKLMQFF.

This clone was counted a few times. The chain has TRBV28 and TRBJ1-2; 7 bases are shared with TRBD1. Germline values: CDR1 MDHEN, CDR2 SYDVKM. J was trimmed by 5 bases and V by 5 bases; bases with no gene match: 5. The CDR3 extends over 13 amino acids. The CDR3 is CASSQTGKYGYTF. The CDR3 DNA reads TGTGCCAGCAGTCAGACAGGGAAGTATGGCTACACCTTC.

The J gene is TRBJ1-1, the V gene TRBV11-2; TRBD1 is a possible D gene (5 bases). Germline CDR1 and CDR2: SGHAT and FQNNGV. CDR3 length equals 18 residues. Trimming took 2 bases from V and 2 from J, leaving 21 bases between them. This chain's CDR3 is CASSLFALTRGLNTEAFF. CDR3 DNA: TGTGCCAGCAGCTTATTTGCCCTCACTAGGGGACTTAACACTGAAGCTTTCTTT.

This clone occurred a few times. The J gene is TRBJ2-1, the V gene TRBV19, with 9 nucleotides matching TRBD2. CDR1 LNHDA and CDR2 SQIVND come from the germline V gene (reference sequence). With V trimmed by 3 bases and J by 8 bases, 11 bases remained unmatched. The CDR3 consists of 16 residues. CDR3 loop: CASSIGGLASFYEQFF. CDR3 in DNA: TGTGCCAGTAGTATTGGGGGACTAGCTAGTTTCTATGAGCAGTTCTTC.

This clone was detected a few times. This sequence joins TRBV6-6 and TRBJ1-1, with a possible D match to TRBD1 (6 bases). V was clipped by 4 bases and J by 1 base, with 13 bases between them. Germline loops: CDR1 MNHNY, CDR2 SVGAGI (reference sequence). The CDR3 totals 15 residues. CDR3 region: CASSSSGTQNTEAFF. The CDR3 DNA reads TGTGCCAGCAGTTCCTCCGGGACACAGAACACTGAAGCTTTCTTT.

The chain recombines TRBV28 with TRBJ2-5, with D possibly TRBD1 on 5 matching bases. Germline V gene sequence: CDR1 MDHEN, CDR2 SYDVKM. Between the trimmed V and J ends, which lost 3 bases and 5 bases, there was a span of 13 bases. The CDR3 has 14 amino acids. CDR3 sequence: CASSFAGRRETQYF. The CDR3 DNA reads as TGTGCCAGCAGTTTTGCAGGGCGTCGGGAGACCCAGTACTTC.

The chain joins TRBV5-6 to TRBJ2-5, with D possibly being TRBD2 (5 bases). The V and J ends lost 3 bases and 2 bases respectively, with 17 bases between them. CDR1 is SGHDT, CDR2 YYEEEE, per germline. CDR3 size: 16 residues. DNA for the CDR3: TGTGCCAGCAGCTCCCCTGGGAGAGCCATTCAAGAGACCCAGTACTTC. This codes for CASSSPGRAIQETQYF.

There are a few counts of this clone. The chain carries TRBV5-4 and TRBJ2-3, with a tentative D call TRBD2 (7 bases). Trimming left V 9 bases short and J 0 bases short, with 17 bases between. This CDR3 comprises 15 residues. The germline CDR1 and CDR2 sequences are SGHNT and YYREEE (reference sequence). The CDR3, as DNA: TGTGCCACCCTCCCCGGGGGGACAAGCACAGATACGCAGTATTTT. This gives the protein CATLPGGTSTDTQYF. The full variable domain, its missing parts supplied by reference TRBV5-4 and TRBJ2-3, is ETGVTQSPTHLIKTRGQQVTLRCSSQSGHNTVSWYQQALGQGPQFIFQYYREEENGRGNFPPRFSGLQFPNYSSELNVNALELDDSALYLCATLPGGTSTDTQYFGPGTRLTVL.

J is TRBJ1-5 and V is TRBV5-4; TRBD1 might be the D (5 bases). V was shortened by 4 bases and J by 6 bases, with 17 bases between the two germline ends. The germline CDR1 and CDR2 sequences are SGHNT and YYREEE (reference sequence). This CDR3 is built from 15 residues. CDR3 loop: CASSQGGLSVQPQHF. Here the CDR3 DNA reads TGTGCCAGCAGCCAGGGAGGATTATCGGTTCAGCCCCAGCATTTT. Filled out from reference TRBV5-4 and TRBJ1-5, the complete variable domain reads ETGVTQSPTHLIKTRGQQVTLRCSSQSGHNTVSWYQQALGQGPQFIFQYYREEENGRGNFPPRFSGLQFPNYSSELNVNALELDDSALYLCASSQGGLSVQPQHFGDGTRLSIL.

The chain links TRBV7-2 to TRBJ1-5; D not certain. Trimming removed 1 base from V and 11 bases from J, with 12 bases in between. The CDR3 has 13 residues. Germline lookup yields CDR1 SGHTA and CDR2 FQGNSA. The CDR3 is CASSLGERASQHF. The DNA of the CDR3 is TGTGCCAGCAGCTTAGGCGAGAGGGCGTCCCAGCATTTT.

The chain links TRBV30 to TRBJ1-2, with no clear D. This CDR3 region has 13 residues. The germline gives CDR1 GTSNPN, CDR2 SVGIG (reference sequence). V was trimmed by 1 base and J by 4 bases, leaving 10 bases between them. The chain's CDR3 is CAWSAQSGYGYTF. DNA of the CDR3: TGTGCCTGGAGTGCCCAGTCGGGCTATGGCTACACCTTC.

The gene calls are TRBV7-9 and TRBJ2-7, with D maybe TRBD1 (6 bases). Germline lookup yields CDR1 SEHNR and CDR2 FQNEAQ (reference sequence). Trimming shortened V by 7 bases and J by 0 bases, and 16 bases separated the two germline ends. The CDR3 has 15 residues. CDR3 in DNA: TGTGCCAGCACCTCGCAGGGGAAATACTCCTACGAGCAGTACTTC. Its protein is CASTSQGKYSYEQYF.

In DNA form, the CDR3 reads TGTGCCAGTAGTATACAGGCTAGCACAGATACGCAGTATTTT. Protein sequence: CASSIQASTDTQYF. This chain uses TRBV19 with TRBJ2-3; D is unresolved. Germline assignment: CDR1 LNHDA and CDR2 SQIVND (reference sequence). The CDR3 spans 14 residues. V was trimmed by 2 bases and J by 0 bases, leaving 6 bases between them. Full variable domain (remainder filled in from reference TRBV19 and TRBJ2-3): DGGITQSPKYLFRKEGQNVTLSCEQNLNHDAMYWYRQDPGQGLRLIYYSQIVNDFQKGDIAEGYSVSREKKESFPLTVTSAQKNPTAFYLCASSIQASTDTQYFGPGTRLTVL.

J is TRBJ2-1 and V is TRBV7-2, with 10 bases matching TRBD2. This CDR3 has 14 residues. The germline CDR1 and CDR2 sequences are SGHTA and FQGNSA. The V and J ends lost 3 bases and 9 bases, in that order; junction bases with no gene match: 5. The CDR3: CASSFPQREGEQFF. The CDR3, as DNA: TGTGCCAGCAGCTTCCCCCAGCGGGAGGGTGAGCAGTTCTTC.

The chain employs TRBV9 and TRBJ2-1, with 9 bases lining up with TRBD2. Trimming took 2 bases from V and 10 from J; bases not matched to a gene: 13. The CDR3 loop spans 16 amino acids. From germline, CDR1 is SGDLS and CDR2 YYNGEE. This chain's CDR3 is CASSVRRAGGPAEQFF. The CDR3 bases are TGTGCCAGCAGCGTCAGGAGGGCGGGAGGGCCGGCCGAGCAGTTCTTC.

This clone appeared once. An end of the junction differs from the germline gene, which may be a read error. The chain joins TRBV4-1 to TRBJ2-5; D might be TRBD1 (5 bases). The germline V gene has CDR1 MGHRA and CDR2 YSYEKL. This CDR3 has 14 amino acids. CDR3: CASSQEGVGETQYF. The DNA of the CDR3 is TGTGCCAGCAGCCAAGAAGGGGTGGGAGAGACCCAGTACTTC.

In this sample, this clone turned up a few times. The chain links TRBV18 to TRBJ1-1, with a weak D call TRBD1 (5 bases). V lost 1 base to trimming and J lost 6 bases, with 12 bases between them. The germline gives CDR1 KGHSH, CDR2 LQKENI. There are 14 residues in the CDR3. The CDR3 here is CASSPRTTAAEAFF. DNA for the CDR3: TGTGCCAGCTCACCACGGACGACAGCCGCTGAAGCTTTCTTT.